This passage covers 17 T cell receptor beta chains from one sample sequenced in a study of human T cells and chemical hapten exposure. TCRdb recomputed calls from the RACE reads with MiXCR, one row per CDR3 protein. The data hold hundreds of thousands of distinct CDR3 sequences, with more than 5% observed a single time. Time point given: patch test 2, 6 weeks after DPC sensitization. Treatment meaning: therapeutic diphenylcyclopropenone sensitization with weekly scalp DPC. The sequenced sample was whole blood, obtained in connection with sensitization to the hapten diphenylcyclopropenone (DPC). These receptors came from a young woman with alopecia areata. Some clones in this sample may be carry-over from other donors' samples.

This clonotype was counted many times. This chain uses TRBV6-2 or TRBV6-3 with TRBJ2-2, with D tentatively TRBD2 (5 bases). Trimming pared 4 bases from V and 5 bases from J, leaving 11 bases between. CDR3 length equals 14 residues. The germline CDR1 and CDR2 sequences are MNHEY and SVGEGT. This chain's CDR3 is CASSSGVSTGELFF. CDR3 in DNA: TGTGCCAGCAGTTCCGGGGTGTCGACCGGGGAGCTGTTTTTT.

In this sample, this clonotype turned up many times. The V call is TRBV27, the J call TRBJ1-2; D remains ambiguous. The V gene's germline CDR1 is MNHEY and CDR2 SMNVEV (reference sequence). The CDR3 runs 14 residues. The ends were cut back, 6 bases at V and 6 bases at J, with 17 bases in the middle. As DNA, the CDR3 is TGTGCCAGCAGGGCCGGGTTAAGGACGGATGGCTACACCTTC. Its protein product is CASRAGLRTDGYTF.

This clonotype was recorded a few times. The chain joins TRBV7-8 to TRBJ2-6; 11 bases agree with TRBD2. The germline CDR1 and CDR2 sequences are SGHVS and FQNEAQ. The CDR3 length is 19 residues. Trimming at V came to 5 bases and at J to 4 bases, leaving 13 bases not matched to a gene. The CDR3 region has the DNA TGTGCCAGCAGCACCAGACTAGCGGGGATACCAGAAGGGGCCAACGTCCTGACTTTC. It translates to CASSTRLAGIPEGANVLTF.

This clonotype was found a few times. This sequence joins TRBV7-9 and TRBJ1-1, with D unclear. Trimming took off 6 bases at V and 0 bases at J, with 14 bases between the two ends. CDR3 size: 15 residues. The germline gives CDR1 SEHNR, CDR2 FQNEAQ (reference sequence). CDR3 loop: CASRPKRRLNTEAFF. CDR3 coding DNA: TGTGCCAGCAGACCCAAAAGACGGTTGAACACTGAAGCTTTCTTT.

The chain carries TRBV4-2 and TRBJ2-3; D unclear. Germline CDR1 reads LGHNA; CDR2 reads YNFKEQ. The CDR3 consists of 14 residues. The germline V and J ends were trimmed by 4 bases and 5 bases, with 13 bases remaining between them. As DNA, the CDR3 is TGTGCCAGCAGCCCCCGGTCTGCGCGAGATACGCAGTATTTT. It is translated as CASSPRSARDTQYF.

This clonotype was counted only a few times. The chain uses TRBV5-5 and TRBJ2-7; no clear D gene. CDR3 length: 14 residues. V shed 1 base and J shed 5 bases, with 13 bases lying between them. Germline assignment: CDR1 SGHKS and CDR2 YYEKEE (reference sequence). The CDR3: CASSLLDDMDEQYF. The DNA for the CDR3 is TGTGCCAGCAGCTTGCTGGACGATATGGACGAGCAGTACTTC.

This clonotype was counted at least ten times. The rearrangement joins TRBV27 to TRBJ1-1; D not certain. Germline V gives CDR1 MNHEY, CDR2 SMNVEV (reference sequence). This CDR3 contains 11 residues. V was clipped by 8 bases and J by 3 bases, with 7 bases between them. The CDR3 DNA reads as TGTGCCAGCCCCTTGTACACTGAAGCTTTCTTT. Protein product: CASPLYTEAFF.

This chain connects TRBV7-9 to TRBJ2-2; a weak D match, TRBD2 (5 bases). Trimming shortened V by 4 bases and J by 3 bases, and 15 bases separated the two germline ends. Germline assignment: CDR1 SEHNR and CDR2 FQNEAQ (reference sequence). The CDR3 spans 16 residues. The CDR3 sequence is CASSSAPGSHTGELFF. The DNA for the CDR3 is TGTGCCAGCAGCTCGGCACCGGGATCACACACCGGGGAGCTGTTTTTT.

This clonotype was seen many times. CDR3 loop: CASSVAGTGSNSPLHF. The CDR3 DNA is TGTGCCAGCAGTGTGGCCGGGACGGGCAGTAATTCACCCCTCCACTTT. V is TRBV25-1 and J is TRBJ1-6, with a weak D call TRBD1 (5 bases). Per the germline V gene, CDR1 is MGHDK and CDR2 is SYGVNS. The CDR3 extends over 16 amino acids. Trimming shortened V by 4 bases and J by 6 bases, and 16 bases separated the two germline ends.

The V and J genes are TRBV7-2 and TRBJ2-3; D is possibly TRBD1 (6 bases). The V end was cut by 6 bases, the J end by 2 bases, with 12 bases between. The germline CDR1 and CDR2 sequences are SGHTA and FQGNSA. This CDR3 contains 14 residues. CDR3 residues: CASRLEGVTDTQYF. DNA of the CDR3: TGTGCCAGCAGGCTAGAGGGGGTCACAGATACGCAGTATTTT.

The J gene is TRBJ1-1, the V gene TRBV7-2; D remains unclear. Trimming took 5 bases from V and 5 from J, leaving 18 bases between them. The CDR3 runs to 15 residues. The germline CDR1 and CDR2 sequences are SGHTA and FQGNSA. CDR3 in DNA: TGTGCCAGCAGCCCGGCCTTGGCCCCTGGGACTGAAGCTTTCTTT. This translates into CASSPALAPGTEAFF.

This clonotype was counted ten times or more. Germline is not matched at one junction end, which may reflect a read error. The chain joins TRBV7-7 to TRBJ2-1; 9 bases are a match to TRBD1. The CDR3 runs to 15 residues. Germline V gene lookup returns CDR1 SSHAT and CDR2 FNYEAQ (reference sequence). The CDR3, as DNA: TGTGCTAGCAGCTCGGACAGGGGCTCCTACAATGAGCAGTTCTTC. Translation gives CASSSDRGSYNEQFF.

This chain uses TRBV7-2 with TRBJ1-4, with D possibly matching TRBD1 (6 bases). Germline loops: CDR1 SGHTA, CDR2 FQGNSA. Deletions cut 4 bases from V and 5 bases from J, with 11 bases between. This CDR3 contains 14 residues. CDR3 in amino acids: CASSWGRMNEKLFF. The CDR3 coding sequence is TGTGCCAGCAGCTGGGGGCGCATGAATGAAAAACTGTTTTTT.

This clonotype showed up many times. This chain connects TRBV9 to TRBJ1-1, with D perhaps matching TRBD1 (5 bases). V lost 7 bases, J lost 1 base, and 14 bases lay in between. Germline V gene lookup returns CDR1 SGDLS and CDR2 YYNGEE. CDR3 length equals 14 residues. In nucleotides, the CDR3 is TGTGCCAGCGGACGACGACAGACGAACACTGAAGCTTTCTTT. As protein: CASGRRQTNTEAFF. Complete variable domain (other parts from reference TRBV9 and TRBJ1-1): DSGVTQTPKHLITATGQRVTLRCSPRSGDLSVYWYQQSLDQGLQFLIQYYNGEERAKGNILERFSAQQFPDLHSELNLSSLELGDSALYFCASGRRQTNTEAFFGQGTRLTVV.

This clonotype occurred a few times. J is TRBJ2-7 and V is TRBV4-1; the D gene is possibly TRBD2 (6 bases). This CDR3 spans 15 amino acids. Trimming removed 0 bases from V and 4 bases from J, with 13 bases in between. Germline V gives CDR1 MGHRA, CDR2 YSYEKL. Here the CDR3 DNA reads TGCGCCAGCAGCCAAGAAGGGGATGGGACTTACGAGCAGTACTTC. It yields the protein CASSQEGDGTYEQYF.

This clonotype has a count of ten or more. The rearrangement uses TRBV12-3 or TRBV12-4 and TRBJ2-3, with D possibly TRBD2 on 5 matching bases. The CDR3 is 15 residues long. V was trimmed by 1 base and J by 0 bases, leaving 8 bases between them. The CDR3, as DNA: TGTGCCAGCAGTTTAGGCCTAGCAAGCACAGATACGCAGTATTTT. It specifies CASSLGLASTDTQYF.

This clonotype came up a few times. The J gene is TRBJ1-2, the V gene TRBV12-3 or TRBV12-4, with a possible D match to TRBD1 (5 bases). With 5 bases removed from V and 10 bases from J, the gap between germline ends came to 14 bases. This CDR3 has 12 amino acids. CDR3 sequence: CASSRPTVSYTF. In DNA, the CDR3 is TGTGCCAGCAGTCGACCGACAGTCTCCTACACCTTC.